These 23 T cell receptor beta chains share one sample of origin, sequenced in a study of blood T cell repertoires in COVID-19. Repertoires were generated with immunoSEQ multiplex PCR, while TCRdb's copy carries only in-frame clones and drops some. Of about 82,000 clones in the sample, around 82% were seen once. Sequenced material: peripheral blood. All receptors come from a man aged 60 to 75 with COVID-19, enrolled during active disease.

The V gene is TRBV5-1, the J gene TRBJ2-5, with D possibly matching TRBD1 (6 bases). Trimming cost V 2 bases and J 4 bases, with 18 bases left between them. CDR3 length equals 16 residues. From germline, CDR1 is SGHRS and CDR2 YFSETQ. Here the CDR3 reads CASSLTGRSIGETQYF. Here the CDR3 DNA reads TGCGCCAGCAGCTTAACAGGGCGATCTATAGGAGAGACCCAGTACTTC.

The chain combines TRBV5-5 with TRBJ1-2, with D perhaps TRBD1 (5 bases). This CDR3 comprises 15 residues. V was clipped by 0 bases and J by 5 bases, with 14 bases between them. Per germline, CDR1 SGHKS and CDR2 YYEKEE (reference sequence). The DNA for the CDR3 is TGTGCCAGCAGCTTGGGACAGTCATCCCTTTATGGCTACACCTTC. Amino acid sequence: CASSLGQSSLYGYTF.

This chain links TRBV10-2 with TRBJ2-7; D is perhaps TRBD2 (5 bases). Germline V gives CDR1 WSHSY, CDR2 SAAADI. This CDR3 is 15 amino acids long. Trimming shortened V by 0 bases and J by 0 bases, and 9 bases separated the two germline ends. The DNA of the CDR3 is TGCGCCAGCAGTGAGTCAGTGGGGAGCTCCTACGAGCAGTACTTC. Translating it yields CASSESVGSSYEQYF.

The chain uses TRBV11-2 and TRBJ2-1; TRBD1 matches at 7 bases. V lost 5 bases and J lost 5; bases outside the gene matches: 12. This CDR3 is 16 amino acids long. Germline-derived CDR1 and CDR2 are SGHAT and FQNNGV. The CDR3 nucleotides are TGTGCCAGCAGCCCCCGACAGGGAACCCTTAACAATGAGCAGTTCTTC. The encoded protein is CASSPRQGTLNNEQFF.

V is TRBV23-1 and J is TRBJ2-2; TRBD1 is a possible D gene (6 bases). TRBV23-1 is recorded as an ORF, its role being uncertain. The CDR3 is 16 residues long. Trimming took 0 bases from V and 1 from J, leaving 9 bases between them. DNA for the CDR3: TGCGCCAGCAGTCAATCGGAGACAGGGAACACCGGGGAGCTGTTTTTT. This encodes CASSQSETGNTGELFF.

The chain has TRBV7-2 and TRBJ1-1; 12 positions agree with TRBD1. CDR3 length: 14 residues. Trimming cost V 1 base and J 6 bases; bases outside gene matches: 0. The germline V gene has CDR1 SGHTA and CDR2 FQGNSA. The CDR3 coding sequence is TGTGCCAGCAGCTTAGGGGACAGGGGGCCTGAAGCTTTCTTT. Protein product: CASSLGDRGPEAFF.

This clone was counted only a few times. The chain recombines TRBV3-1 (or the pseudogene TRBV3-2) with TRBJ2-7; TRBD2 might be the D (6 bases). This CDR3 has 11 residues. The V and J ends lost 6 bases and 4 bases respectively, with 7 bases between them. The germline V gene has CDR1 LGHDT and CDR2 YNNKEL (reference sequence). The CDR3 DNA reads TGTGCCAGCAGGGAGGGTTACGAGCAGTACTTC. Protein sequence: CASREGYEQYF.

This chain links TRBV7-8 with TRBJ2-7; the D gene is possibly TRBD2 (6 bases). The CDR3 is 14 amino acids. Deletions cut 8 bases from V and 0 bases from J, with 14 bases between. The germline gives CDR1 SGHVS, CDR2 FQNEAQ. The CDR3 sequence: CASDLRESSYEQYF. The CDR3 bases are TGTGCCAGCGACCTTCGGGAGAGCTCCTACGAGCAGTACTTC.

The chain recombines TRBV12-3 or TRBV12-4 with TRBJ1-1; D uncertain. V gave up 2 bases and J gave up 11 bases, with 12 bases separating them. This CDR3 is built from 12 residues. The CDR3 protein is CASSLSGSKAFF. The CDR3 DNA is TGTGCCAGCAGTTTATCTGGCTCCAAGGCTTTCTTT.

This chain uses TRBV5-1 with TRBJ1-3; D remains ambiguous. Germline CDR1 SGHRS, CDR2 YFSETQ. CDR3 length: 15 residues. Trimming stripped 3 bases from V and 0 bases from J, with 10 bases between. The CDR3: CASSSAGISGNTIYF. The CDR3 nucleotides are TGCGCCAGCAGCTCAGCGGGAATCTCTGGAAACACCATATATTTT.

The genes are TRBV7-3 and TRBJ2-1; 8 nucleotides align to TRBD1. Looked up from germline, CDR1 is SGHTA and CDR2 is FQGTGA. The length of the CDR3 is 12 residues. With 5 bases clipped from V and 7 bases from J, the junction kept 1 base outside the gene matches. The CDR3 region is CASSRTGNEQFF. DNA for the CDR3: TGTGCCAGCAGCAGGACAGGGAATGAGCAGTTCTTC.

This clone is medium-sized (0.01 to 0.1%) by share. The sample has other DNA sequences that encode this CDR3 too. This chain links TRBV15 with TRBJ2-5; TRBD1 might be the D (6 bases). The CDR3 loop spans 13 amino acids. The germline CDR1 and CDR2 sequences are LNHNV and YYDKDF (reference sequence). Trimming took off 0 bases at V and 4 bases at J, with 6 bases between the two ends. The CDR3 DNA reads as TGTGCCACCAGCAGAGACAGGGGAGAGACCCAGTACTTC. Translated: CATSRDRGETQYF.

J is TRBJ2-1 and V is TRBV3-1 (or the pseudogene TRBV3-2); D is undetermined. The CDR3 extends over 17 amino acids. CDR1 is LGHDT, CDR2 YNNKEL, per germline (reference sequence). V lost 0 bases and J lost 7, with 19 bases in between. This CDR3 is CASSQEFASPVWNEQFF. CDR3 coding DNA: TGTGCCAGCAGCCAAGAGTTCGCGTCTCCGGTCTGGAATGAGCAGTTCTTC.

The chain is built from TRBV18 and TRBJ2-2; a weak D match, TRBD2 (5 bases). There are 14 residues in the CDR3. V lost 8 bases and J 2 bases, leaving 12 bases between the germline ends. CDR1 and CDR2 from the germline V gene are KGHSH and LQKENI. The CDR3 DNA follows: TGTGCCAGCCACCGGGGAGATAACACCGGGGAGCTGTTTTTT. Translating it yields CASHRGDNTGELFF.

This chain links TRBV5-8 with TRBJ2-4; possible D gene TRBD2, 6 bases. The CDR3 sequence is 16 residues long. V lost 5 bases and J lost 1, with 16 bases in between. Germline CDR1 SGHTS, CDR2 YDEGEE. The CDR3, as DNA: TGTGCCAGCAGAGACAGCGGGTTATGGGCCAAAAACATTCAGTACTTC. Its translation is CASRDSGLWAKNIQYF.

CDR3 amino acids: CASSETGNSPLHF. The CDR3 DNA reads TGTGCCAGCAGTGAGACAGGGAATTCACCCCTCCACTTT. V is TRBV6-4 and J is TRBJ1-6; TRBD1 matches 7 bases. The CDR3 is 13 amino acids. Germline assignment: CDR1 MRHNA and CDR2 SNTAGT. The junction had 0 bases not matched to a gene; V was cut back by 3 bases and J by 7 bases.

The V call is TRBV7-9, the J call TRBJ1-1; perhaps TRBD1 as D (6 bases). This CDR3 region has 14 residues. V was clipped by 5 bases and J by 5 bases, with 15 bases between them. The germline V gene encodes CDR1 SEHNR and CDR2 FQNEAQ (reference sequence). The CDR3 loop is CASSQQGVQTEAFF. In DNA form, the CDR3 reads TGTGCCAGCAGCCAACAGGGAGTTCAGACTGAAGCTTTCTTT.

The chain has TRBV30 and TRBJ1-1; 8 positions agree with TRBD1. This CDR3 has 18 amino acids. The V gene end was trimmed by 3 bases and the J gene end by 3 bases; junction bases not matched to a gene: 18. Germline lookup yields CDR1 GTSNPN and CDR2 SVGIG (reference sequence). CDR3: CAWRPDIWSGRGHTEAFF. The CDR3 DNA follows: TGTGCCTGGAGGCCGGACATTTGGAGCGGCAGGGGGCACACTGAAGCTTTCTTT.

The genes are TRBV4-1 and TRBJ2-1; D unresolved. Germline CDR1 reads MGHRA; CDR2 reads YSYEKL. The CDR3 length is 14 residues. Trimming removed 0 bases from V and 7 bases from J, with 10 bases in between. The CDR3: CASSQDPSRNEQFF. The DNA for the CDR3 is TGCGCCAGCAGCCAAGATCCTAGTCGGAATGAGCAGTTCTTC.

This clone was counted only a few times. This chain uses TRBV7-2 with TRBJ2-1; 8 bases are a match to TRBD2. This CDR3 has 18 residues. Germline CDR1 reads SGHTA; CDR2 reads FQGNSA. Losses at the gene ends were 1 base for V and 0 bases for J; bases not matched to a gene: 8. In DNA form, the CDR3 reads TGTGCCAGCAGCTTAGTTTCTAGCGGGCCAAGCTCCTACAATGAGCAGTTCTTC. It yields the protein CASSLVSSGPSSYNEQFF.

V and J are TRBV7-9 and TRBJ1-1; D is perhaps TRBD1 (5 bases). Germline V gene data show CDR1 as SEHNR and CDR2 as FQNEAQ (reference sequence). V was cut by 1 base and J by 2 bases, with 8 bases left in between. The CDR3 sequence is 14 residues long. DNA of the CDR3: TGTGCCAGCAGCTTAGGACAGCCTAACACTGAAGCTTTCTTT. Amino acid sequence: CASSLGQPNTEAFF.

This clone was counted a few times. The chain joins TRBV10-3 to TRBJ2-2, with D maybe TRBD1 (7 bases). The ends were cut back, 3 bases at V and 0 bases at J, with 11 bases in the middle. Germline V lookup: CDR1 ENHRY, CDR2 SYGVKD. CDR3 size: 16 residues. This chain's CDR3 is CAISEPGGPNTGELFF. CDR3 DNA sequence: TGTGCCATCAGTGAACCAGGGGGGCCGAACACCGGGGAGCTGTTTTTT.

This rearrangement joins TRBV6-5 to TRBJ2-2, with 11 bases that match TRBD2. The CDR3 is 16 amino acids. Germline CDR1 and CDR2: MNHEY and SVGAGI. V gave up 1 base and J gave up 6 bases; unmatched junction bases: 4. The CDR3 region has the DNA TGTGCCAGCAGTTACTTAGCGGGAGGGCCCTCCGGGGAGCTGTTTTTT. Amino acid sequence: CASSYLAGGPSGELFF.